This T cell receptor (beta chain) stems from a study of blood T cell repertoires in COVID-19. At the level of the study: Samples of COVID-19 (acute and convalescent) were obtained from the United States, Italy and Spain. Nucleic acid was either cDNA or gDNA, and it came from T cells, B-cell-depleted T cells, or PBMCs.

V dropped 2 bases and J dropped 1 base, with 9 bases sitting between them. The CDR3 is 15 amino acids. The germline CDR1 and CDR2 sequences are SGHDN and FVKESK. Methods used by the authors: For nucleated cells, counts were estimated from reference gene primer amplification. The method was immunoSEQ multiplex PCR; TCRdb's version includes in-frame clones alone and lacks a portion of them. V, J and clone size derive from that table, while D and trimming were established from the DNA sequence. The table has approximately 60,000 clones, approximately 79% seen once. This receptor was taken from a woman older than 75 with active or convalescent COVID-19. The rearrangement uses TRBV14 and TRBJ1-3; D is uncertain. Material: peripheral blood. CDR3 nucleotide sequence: TGTGCCAGCAGCCAACAGGTTTTGTCTGGAAACACCATATATTTT. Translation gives CASSQQVLSGNTIYF.